The next 23 T cell receptor beta chains were all read from a single sample in a study of T-cell memory formation after mild COVID-19. A single record per CDR3 protein comes from TCRdb applying MiXCR to the 5' RACE reads. The sample includes 260,000 or so distinct CDR3 sequences, approximately 16% of them seen just once. Sequenced material: PBMCs or a T cell subset sorted from them (not recorded which). These receptors were obtained from a man aged 18 to 35 who had mild COVID-19 (a few samples of this study predate the infection). Cell type and time point are not known.

This clonotype turned up a few times. The chain has TRBV15 and TRBJ2-5; 9 nucleotides line up with TRBD1. The ends lost 3 bases at V and 5 bases at J; junction bases unmatched: 7. Per the germline V gene, CDR1 is LNHNV and CDR2 is YYDKDF (reference sequence). The CDR3 contains 15 residues. The DNA of the CDR3 is TGTGCCACCAGCAGTCACAGGGGGCTGGAGGAGACCCAGTACTTC. Translation: CATSSHRGLEETQYF.

This clonotype has more than one count but fewer than ten. The V gene is TRBV6-5, the J gene TRBJ1-1; D is ambiguous. The CDR3 has 13 amino acids. Germline V lookup: CDR1 MNHEY, CDR2 SVGAGI. V was cut by 0 bases and J by 12 bases, with 14 bases left in between. In nucleotides, the CDR3 is TGTGCCAGCAGTTACTCGGGTTCGGGGAATTCTTTCTTT. Its translation: CASSYSGSGNSFF.

In its sample, this clonotype was seen many times. V usage is TRBV5-4 and J usage is TRBJ2-5; TRBD2 is a possible D gene (6 bases). CDR1 and CDR2 from the germline V gene are SGHNT and YYREEE (reference sequence). This CDR3 contains 14 residues. The V and J ends lost 1 base and 6 bases respectively, with 13 bases between them. The CDR3 loop is CASSLYVGRKTQYF. CDR3 bases: TGTGCCAGCAGCTTGTATGTGGGGAGGAAGACCCAGTACTTC.

This clonotype was seen only a few times. The rearrangement joins TRBV4-3 to TRBJ2-3, with D tentatively TRBD2 (5 bases). CDR3 length equals 13 residues. Looked up from germline, CDR1 is LGHNA and CDR2 is YSLEER. The ends were cut back, 5 bases at V and 1 base at J, with 7 bases in the middle. In DNA form, the CDR3 reads TGCGCCAGCAGCGCCGGGGGCACAGATACGCAGTATTTT. Translated: CASSAGGTDTQYF.

This clonotype occurred many times. J is TRBJ2-3 and V is TRBV15; TRBD2 matches at 9 bases. V shed 1 base and J 6 bases; nucleotides not matched to a gene: 8. Germline values: CDR1 LNHNV, CDR2 YYDKDF (reference sequence). The length of the CDR3 is 16 residues. CDR3 sequence: CATSRGGGGAVDTQYF. In DNA, the CDR3 is TGTGCCACCAGCAGAGGAGGCGGGGGGGCCGTGGATACGCAGTATTTT.

This clonotype has at least ten counts. The V and J genes are TRBV10-2 and TRBJ2-2; D unclear. Germline V gives CDR1 WSHSY, CDR2 SAAADI. The V gene lost 4 bases and the J gene lost 7 bases, with 13 bases spanning the gap. CDR3 length: 14 residues. Here the CDR3 DNA reads TGCGCCAGCAGTGGGGCCCTACTCGTCGGGGAGCTGTTTTTT. It codes for CASSGALLVGELFF.

This clonotype was counted at least ten times. The chain employs TRBV19 and TRBJ2-1; 9 positions match TRBD1. This CDR3 comprises 15 residues. Per the germline V gene, CDR1 is LNHDA and CDR2 is SQIVND (reference sequence). J gave up 6 bases and V 6 bases, and 9 bases lay outside the gene matches. The CDR3, as DNA: TGTGCCAGTAGGCCCGGGGACAGGGATTCCAATGAGCAGTTCTTC. This codes for CASRPGDRDSNEQFF. The full variable domain, its missing parts supplied by reference TRBV19 and TRBJ2-1, is DGGITQSPKYLFRKEGQNVTLSCEQNLNHDAMYWYRQDPGQGLRLIYYSQIVNDFQKGDIAEGYSVSREKKESFPLTVTSAQKNPTAFYLCASRPGDRDSNEQFFGPGTRLTVL.

V and J are TRBV21-1 and TRBJ2-5; the table's D call TRBD1 went unverified against the DNA. TRBV21-1 is recorded as a pseudogene. This CDR3 has 13 residues. The CDR3 is CASSRSGGETQYF. DNA of the CDR3: TGTGCCAGCAGCAGGTCGGGGGGAGAGACCCAGTACTTC.

The chain uses TRBV12-3 or TRBV12-4 and TRBJ1-6; TRBD1 is a possible D gene (5 bases). V lost 7 bases to trimming and J lost 4 bases, with 11 bases between them. The CDR3 extends over 14 amino acids. In DNA form, the CDR3 reads TGTGCCAGCACTAGACAGAGTTATAATTCACCCCTCCACTTT. Protein: CASTRQSYNSPLHF.

This clonotype was seen a few times. The rearrangement links TRBV7-9 to TRBJ2-7, with D perhaps matching TRBD2 (7 bases). The CDR3 runs to 13 residues. The V gene's germline CDR1 is SEHNR and CDR2 FQNEAQ (reference sequence). Trimming removed 4 bases from V and 6 bases from J, with 13 bases in between. The CDR3 nucleotides are TGTGCCAGCAGCTCCCAAGGGGGGGTCGAGCAGTACTTC. As protein: CASSSQGGVEQYF.

This clonotype showed up just a few times. The chain uses TRBV12-3 or TRBV12-4 and TRBJ1-4, with D uncertain. The CDR3 is 12 residues long. Deletions cut 5 bases from V and 8 bases from J, with 9 bases between. The CDR3 spells CASSIQTEKLFF. CDR3 in DNA: TGTGCCAGCAGTATTCAGACAGAAAAACTGTTTTTT.

This clonotype was picked up a small number of times. J is TRBJ1-1 and V is TRBV11-2; 10 bases map to TRBD1. The CDR3 runs to 13 residues. After removal of 5 bases from V and 11 bases from J, the junction contained 8 bases not matched to a gene. Germline V gene sequence: CDR1 SGHAT, CDR2 FQNNGV. The CDR3 DNA follows: TGTGCCAGCAGCCCCGACAGGGGGCGATGGGCTTTCTTT. Its translation is CASSPDRGRWAFF. The full variable domain, its missing parts supplied by reference TRBV11-2 and TRBJ1-1, is EAGVAQSPRYKIIEKRQSVAFWCNPISGHATLYWYQQILGQGPKLLIQFQNNGVVDDSQLPKDRFSAERLKGVDSTLKIQPAKLEDSAVYLCASSPDRGRWAFFGQGTRLTVV.

The rearrangement joins TRBV5-8 to TRBJ2-3; TRBD2 might be the D (5 bases). This CDR3 contains 15 residues. Germline V gene sequence: CDR1 SGHTS, CDR2 YDEGEE. The germline V and J ends were trimmed by 7 bases and 3 bases, with 18 bases remaining between them. Here the CDR3 reads CASPTSAGRTDTQYF. CDR3 nucleotide sequence: TGTGCCAGCCCTACGTCGGCGGGTCGAACAGATACGCAGTATTTT. Supplemented by reference TRBV5-8 and TRBJ2-3, the full variable domain reads EAGVTQSPTHLIKTRGQQATLRCSPISGHTSVYWYQQALGLGLQFLLWYDEGEERNRGNFPPRFSGRQFPNYSSELNVNALELEDSALYLCASPTSAGRTDTQYFGPGTRLTVL.

This clonotype has just a few counts. The V and J genes are TRBV29-1 and TRBJ1-2, with a possible D match to TRBD1 (6 bases). Trimming shortened V by 6 bases and J by 4 bases, and 15 bases separated the two germline ends. CDR3 size: 13 residues. Germline V gene sequence: CDR1 SQVTM, CDR2 ANQGSEA. CDR3: CSVLQGWVYGYTF. Written as DNA, the CDR3 is TGCAGCGTCTTACAGGGATGGGTCTATGGCTACACCTTC.

This clonotype was recorded a few times. This chain connects TRBV5-1 to TRBJ2-5, with a tentative D call TRBD2 (5 bases). The CDR3 contains 14 residues. V lost 0 bases and J 7 bases, leaving 13 bases between the germline ends. Germline CDR1 and CDR2: SGHRS and YFSETQ. CDR3 amino acids: CASSLAGIGGTQYF. The CDR3 bases are TGCGCCAGCAGCTTGGCTGGTATAGGAGGGACCCAGTACTTC. The full variable domain, completed using reference TRBV5-1 and TRBJ2-5, is KAGVTQTPRYLIKTRGQQVTLSCSPISGHRSVSWYQQTPGQGLQFLFEYFSETQRNKGNFPGRFSGRQFSNSRSEMNVSTLELGDSALYLCASSLAGIGGTQYFGPGTRLLVL.

This clonotype was recorded a few times. The genes are TRBV7-8 and TRBJ2-5; TRBD1 agrees at 7 bases. The CDR3 contains 12 residues. CDR1 is SGHVS and CDR2 is FQNEAQ in the germline V gene. J was trimmed by 4 bases and V by 8 bases; bases with no gene match: 4. The DNA for the CDR3 is TGTGCCAGCGGACGGACAGGAGAGACCCAGTACTTC. Translated: CASGRTGETQYF.

The chain employs TRBV15 and TRBJ2-7; D remains unclear. The CDR3 is 14 residues long. Germline lookup yields CDR1 LNHNV and CDR2 YYDKDF (reference sequence). V lost 0 bases and J 0 bases, leaving 6 bases between the germline ends. CDR3 sequence reads: CATSRDASSYEQYV. In DNA form, the CDR3 reads TGTGCCACCAGCAGAGACGCGAGCTCCTACGAGCAGTACGTC.

The chain links TRBV10-3 to TRBJ2-4; perhaps TRBD1 as D (5 bases). The CDR3 is made up of 14 amino acids. The germline gives CDR1 ENHRY, CDR2 SYGVKD. V lost 4 bases to trimming and J lost 0 bases, with 7 bases between them. CDR3 sequence: CAISADIAKNIQYF. The CDR3 coding sequence is TGTGCCATCAGTGCGGACATAGCCAAAAACATTCAGTACTTC.

The rearrangement joins TRBV7-2 to TRBJ1-2; D perhaps matches TRBD1 (6 bases). The V gene lost 4 bases and the J gene lost 8 bases, with 14 bases spanning the gap. CDR1 and CDR2 from the germline V gene are SGHTA and FQGNSA. The CDR3 covers 13 residues. CDR3 bases: TGTGCCAGCAGCTCCCAGGGGTCAGGCGGCTACACCTTC. Translating gives CASSSQGSGGYTF.

This clonotype was seen a handful of times. The V and J genes are TRBV20-1 and TRBJ2-2; D may match TRBD1 or TRBD2 (5 bases each). Germline CDR1 DFQATT, CDR2 SNEGSKA (reference sequence). This CDR3 contains 13 residues. The germline V and J ends were trimmed by 6 bases and 3 bases, with 11 bases remaining between them. The CDR3 DNA reads as TGCAGTGCACCGGGACCTTACACCGGGGAGCTGTTTTTT. Translated: CSAPGPYTGELFF.

This clonotype came up a few times. The chain recombines TRBV3-1 with TRBJ1-5; possibly TRBD1 for D (5 bases). CDR3 length: 13 amino acids. The V gene lost 1 base and the J gene lost 5 bases, with 6 bases spanning the gap. CDR1 and CDR2 (germline): LGHDT, YNNKEL (reference sequence). The DNA of the CDR3 is TGTGCCAGCAGCCAAGCCAGGGATCAGCCCCAGCATTTT. Protein product: CASSQARDQPQHF. Complete variable domain (other parts from reference TRBV3-1 and TRBJ1-5): DTAVSQTPKYLVTQMGNDKSIKCEQNLGHDTMYWYKQDSKKFLKIMFSYNNKELIINETVPNRFSPKSPDKAHLNLHINSLELGDSAVYFCASSQARDQPQHFGDGTRLSIL.

The chain is built from TRBV24-1 and TRBJ2-2; no definite D call. This CDR3 has 13 amino acids. The V gene lost 7 bases and the J gene lost 3 bases, with 8 bases spanning the gap. Germline loops: CDR1 KGHDR, CDR2 SFDVKD. The CDR3 is CATRDDYTGELFF. Here the CDR3 DNA reads TGTGCCACCAGGGACGATTACACCGGGGAGCTGTTTTTT.

This clonotype was counted between two and nine times. The J gene is TRBJ2-7, the V gene TRBV29-1; TRBD1 might be the D (6 bases). Between the trimmed V and J ends, which lost 6 bases and 5 bases, there was a span of 8 bases. This CDR3 is built from 10 residues. Germline CDR1 SQVTM, CDR2 ANQGSEA. The CDR3 is CSVRGDEQYF. DNA of the CDR3: TGCAGCGTCAGGGGAGACGAGCAGTACTTC.